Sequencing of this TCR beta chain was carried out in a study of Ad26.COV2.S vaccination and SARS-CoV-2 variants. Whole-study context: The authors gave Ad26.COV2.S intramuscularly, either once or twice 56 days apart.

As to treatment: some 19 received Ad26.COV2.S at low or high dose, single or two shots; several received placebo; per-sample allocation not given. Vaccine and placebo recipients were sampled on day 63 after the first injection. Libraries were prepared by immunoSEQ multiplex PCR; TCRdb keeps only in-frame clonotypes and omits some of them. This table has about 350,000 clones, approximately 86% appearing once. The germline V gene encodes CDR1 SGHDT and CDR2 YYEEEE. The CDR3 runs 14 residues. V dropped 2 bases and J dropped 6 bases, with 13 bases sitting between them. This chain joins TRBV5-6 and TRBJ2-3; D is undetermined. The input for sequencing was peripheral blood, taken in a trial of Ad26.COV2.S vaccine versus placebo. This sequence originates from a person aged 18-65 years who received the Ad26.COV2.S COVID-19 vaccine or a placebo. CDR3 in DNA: TGTGCCAGCAGCTTTTCCCCCACGGCGGATACGCAGTATTTT. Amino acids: CASSFSPTADTQYF.